One sample yielded the 25 T cell receptor beta chains listed below, sequenced in a study of T-cell reconstitution after alpha-beta-depleted transplantation in children. Library preparation (for TCRbeta) was performed with unique molecular identifiers. A single record per CDR3 protein comes from TCRdb applying MiXCR to the PCR reads. The sample has about 160,000 distinct CDR3 sequences, roughly 11% seen once. The starting material was PBMCs, obtained before TCRalphabeta/CD19-depleted stem cell transplant. The receptors derive from a boy between 2 and 15 years old with acute myeloid leukemia, due to receive a stem cell transplant.

Ten or more counts support this clonotype. J is TRBJ1-1 and V is TRBV20-1; D ambiguous. The CDR3 is 13 residues long. CDR1 is DFQATT and CDR2 is SNEGSKA in the germline V gene (reference sequence). V lost 3 bases to trimming and J lost 0 bases, with 8 bases between them. In DNA, the CDR3 is TGCAGTGCTAGGGCACTTATGAACACTGAAGCTTTCTTT. Translating gives CSARALMNTEAFF.

V and J are TRBV13 and TRBJ1-6; D is uncertain. V gave up 3 bases and J gave up 9 bases, with 12 bases separating them. The CDR3 consists of 14 residues. The germline gives CDR1 PRHDT, CDR2 FYEKMQ (reference sequence). The CDR3 spells CASSLWGDGSPLHF. The CDR3 DNA follows: TGTGCCAGCAGCTTGTGGGGAGACGGTTCACCCCTCCACTTT.

The chain has TRBV9 and TRBJ1-3, with D uncertain. The germline gives CDR1 SGDLS, CDR2 YYNGEE. The CDR3 has 13 residues. V lost 0 bases to trimming and J lost 2 bases, with 3 bases between them. In nucleotides, the CDR3 is TGTGCCAGCAGCGTAGAACCTGGAAACACCATATATTTT. Its protein product is CASSVEPGNTIYF.

This clonotype was observed at least ten times. The chain couples TRBV5-1 to TRBJ2-5, with TRBD2 matching over 7 bases. Germline assignment: CDR1 SGHRS and CDR2 YFSETQ. The CDR3 spans 16 residues. V shed 0 bases and J 2 bases; nucleotides not matched to a gene: 7. The CDR3 DNA follows: TGCGCCAGCAGCTTGGGTCCGGGGGGTGGACAAGAGACCCAGTACTTC. This sequence encodes CASSLGPGGGQETQYF.

This clonotype was recorded many times. The rearrangement links TRBV18 to TRBJ2-3, with D hard to call. The CDR3 consists of 15 residues. Germline-derived CDR1 and CDR2 are KGHSH and LQKENI. V gave up 6 bases and J gave up 0 bases, with 13 bases separating them. CDR3 region: CASSQPGPSTDTQYF. As DNA, the CDR3 is TGTGCCAGCTCCCAGCCGGGTCCAAGCACAGATACGCAGTATTTT.

This clonotype was seen many times. This rearrangement joins TRBV6-1 to TRBJ1-1; D call uncertain. CDR1 is MNHNS and CDR2 is SASEGT in the germline V gene. This CDR3 is built from 14 residues. V dropped 6 bases and J dropped 5 bases, with 16 bases sitting between them. CDR3 nucleotide sequence: TGTGCCAGCAGCGTTGGGTATTTGGGGACTGAAGCTTTCTTT. It is translated as CASSVGYLGTEAFF.

This clonotype occurred many times. This chain links TRBV6-2 or TRBV6-3 with TRBJ2-3; tentatively, D is TRBD1 or TRBD2 (6 bases each). V shed 4 bases and J shed 2 bases, with 34 bases lying between them. CDR3 length: 22 residues. The germline CDR1 and CDR2 sequences are MNHEY and SVGEGT. CDR3 loop: CASSSWRRGGLKRGRITDTQYF. The CDR3 coding sequence is TGTGCCAGCAGTTCCTGGAGGAGAGGGGGGCTGAAACGGGGGCGCATCACAGATACGCAGTATTTT.

This clonotype was recorded at least ten times. The genes are TRBV4-1 and TRBJ1-2; D unresolved. Germline V gene lookup returns CDR1 MGHRA and CDR2 YSYEKL. Deletions cut 0 bases from V and 5 bases from J, with 7 bases between. This CDR3 region has 13 residues. CDR3 sequence reads: CASSQDRRYGYTF. The CDR3 DNA is TGCGCCAGCAGCCAAGATCGTCGGTATGGCTACACCTTC.

This clonotype was seen ten or more times. The chain recombines TRBV25-1 with TRBJ2-5; TRBD1 aligns across 7 bases. V shed 6 bases, J shed 5 bases, and the junction held 3 bases outside the gene matches. The CDR3 is 12 amino acids. Per the germline V gene, CDR1 is MGHDK and CDR2 is SYGVNS. The CDR3 sequence: CASREQGETQYF. The CDR3 DNA is TGTGCCAGCAGGGAACAGGGGGAGACCCAGTACTTC.

The sample holds many counts of this clonotype. The chain recombines TRBV7-2 with TRBJ1-2, with a tentative D call TRBD1 (5 bases). Trimming pared 0 bases from V and 4 bases from J, leaving 9 bases between. In germline, CDR1 is SGHTA, CDR2 FQGNSA. The CDR3 is 14 residues long. The CDR3 DNA follows: TGTGCCAGCAGCTTAGCGGAGGGACTCTATGGCTACACCTTC. It translates to CASSLAEGLYGYTF.

The sample holds many counts of this clonotype. The rearrangement joins TRBV5-1 to TRBJ2-3; 11 bases agree with TRBD2. The V segment lost 4 bases and the J segment 2 bases; nucleotides outside the gene matches: 3. This CDR3 is 15 amino acids long. The germline V gene has CDR1 SGHRS and CDR2 YFSETQ. The CDR3 DNA is TGCGCCAGCAGCATAGCGGGGGGGCCCACAGATACGCAGTATTTT. This codes for CASSIAGGPTDTQYF.

This clonotype has ten or more counts. The V gene is TRBV20-1, the J gene TRBJ2-1; 9 nucleotides match TRBD2. CDR3 size: 16 residues. Per the germline V gene, CDR1 is DFQATT and CDR2 is SNEGSKA (reference sequence). With 0 bases clipped from V and 5 bases from J, the junction kept 8 bases outside the gene matches. As DNA, the CDR3 is TGCAGTGCTAGAGATGCGGCGGGGGGGCTGAACAATGAGCAGTTCTTC. This codes for CSARDAAGGLNNEQFF.

J is TRBJ2-3 and V is TRBV3-1, with 11 bases aligning to TRBD2. Per the germline V gene, CDR1 is LGHDT and CDR2 is YNNKEL (reference sequence). There are 19 residues in the CDR3. The ends lost 10 bases at V and 6 bases at J; junction bases unmatched: 24. The CDR3 region has the DNA TGTGCCACCTCCCCCCAAGGCTCCATAGCGGGAGGGCCGGGCGATACGCAGTATTTT. Amino acid sequence: CATSPQGSIAGGPGDTQYF.

A note on this clonotype: Possible read error: a much larger clone is one base away. V gene TRBV4-1 combines with J gene TRBJ2-7; 8 nucleotides agree with TRBD2. The CDR3 totals 16 residues. Losses at the gene ends were 4 bases for V and 5 bases for J; bases not matched to a gene: 13. Germline V gives CDR1 MGHRA, CDR2 YSYEKL. CDR3 DNA sequence: TGCGCCAGCAGCCTGGGGGAGGTAGCGGGAAGAAACGAGCAGTACTTC. The encoded protein is CASSLGEVAGRNEQYF.

Ten or more counts support this clonotype. The rearrangement joins TRBV6-1 to TRBJ2-2; tentative D call: TRBD1 (6 bases). This CDR3 is built from 14 residues. V was cut by 7 bases and J by 1 base, with 10 bases left in between. The V gene's germline CDR1 is MNHNS and CDR2 SASEGT. The CDR3 nucleotides are TGTGCCAGCACCAAGACAGGGAACACCGGGGAGCTGTTTTTT. This codes for CASTKTGNTGELFF.

The gene calls are TRBV6-1 and TRBJ2-3; D remains unclear. This CDR3 region has 13 residues. Trimming left V 6 bases short and J 6 bases short, with 13 bases between. The germline V gene has CDR1 MNHNS and CDR2 SASEGT. CDR3 nucleotide sequence: TGTGCCAGCAGAAAAGGACGCGACGATACGCAGTATTTT. Encoded protein: CASRKGRDDTQYF.

This clonotype showed up many times. V gene TRBV10-3 combines with J gene TRBJ1-2, with 8 bases identical to TRBD1. Germline CDR1 and CDR2: ENHRY and SYGVKD. CDR3 length equals 13 residues. The J segment lost 3 bases and the V segment lost 6 bases, leaving 3 bases of the junction unmatched. CDR3 region: CAISSDRDYGYTF. CDR3 in DNA: TGTGCCATCAGCTCGGACAGGGACTATGGCTACACCTTC.

This clonotype was seen ten or more times. The chain has TRBV12-3 or TRBV12-4 and TRBJ1-5, with D hard to call. The CDR3 extends over 13 amino acids. V was clipped by 4 bases and J by 6 bases, with 10 bases between them. CDR3 in DNA: TGTGCCAGCAGTTATACCTCAGGTCAGCCCCAGCATTTT. This codes for CASSYTSGQPQHF.

This clonotype is labeled as medium-sized. This chain joins TRBV29-1 and TRBJ2-5, with a possible D match to TRBD2 (7 bases). In germline, CDR1 is SQVTM, CDR2 ANQGSEA. The CDR3 is 16 residues long. V dropped 0 bases and J dropped 3 bases, with 17 bases sitting between them. CDR3 amino acids: CSVEEALGGEEETQYF. In DNA, the CDR3 is TGCAGCGTTGAAGAGGCGTTAGGGGGGGAGGAAGAGACCCAGTACTTC.

Details on this clonotype: A read error may explain this, as a much larger clone is one base away. The chain employs TRBV7-6 and TRBJ2-7, with 8 bases identical to TRBD1. Germline V gene lookup returns CDR1 SGHVS and CDR2 FNYEAQ. CDR3 length equals 15 residues. For the CDR3, the DNA is TGTGCCAGCAGGCCGGGACAGGAGAAACCTTACGAGCAGCACGTC. It encodes CASRPGQEKPYEQHV.

In its sample, this clonotype was seen many times. J is TRBJ1-4 and V is TRBV20-1; D unresolved. With 1 base removed from V and 11 bases from J, the gap between germline ends came to 11 bases. The CDR3 runs to 12 residues. Germline-derived CDR1 and CDR2 are DFQATT and SNEGSKA (reference sequence). CDR3 residues: CSARVTGGKLFF. CDR3 bases: TGCAGTGCTAGAGTAACGGGAGGGAAACTGTTTTTT.

This clonotype was counted ten times or more. The chain has TRBV6-5 and TRBJ1-3; D remains unclear. Germline loops: CDR1 MNHEY, CDR2 SVGAGI. The V gene lost 4 bases and the J gene lost 0 bases, with 10 bases spanning the gap. The CDR3 has 15 amino acids. The CDR3, as DNA: TGTGCCAGCAGTTTTCGAACAGCCTCTGGAAACACCATATATTTT. Its protein is CASSFRTASGNTIYF.

This clonotype was seen many times. This chain links TRBV15 with TRBJ2-7; D remains unclear. This CDR3 contains 14 residues. Per germline, CDR1 LNHNV and CDR2 YYDKDF (reference sequence). V was pared by 1 base and J by 4 bases, with 11 bases between. The DNA for the CDR3 is TGTGCCACCAGCAGAGTTGGTCAAGCGTACGAGCAGTACTTC. This sequence encodes CATSRVGQAYEQYF. The complete variable domain, with remaining parts taken from reference TRBV15 and TRBJ2-7, reads DAMVIQNPRYQVTQFGKPVTLSCSQTLNHNVMYWYQQKSSQAPKLLFHYYDKDFNNEADTPDNFQSRRPNTSFCFLDIRSPGLGDTAMYLCATSRVGQAYEQYFGPGTRLTVT.

This chain uses TRBV5-1 with TRBJ2-1, with 11 bases matching TRBD2. The CDR3 contains 14 residues. The junction had 6 bases not matched to a gene; V was cut back by 7 bases and J by 6 bases. CDR1 and CDR2 from the germline V gene are SGHRS and YFSETQ. CDR3 DNA: TGCGCCAGCCGAACGGGACTAGCGGTCAATGAGCAGTTCTTC. Translation: CASRTGLAVNEQFF.

This clonotype was seen ten or more times. This chain links TRBV2 with TRBJ2-1; the match to TRBD1 covers 9 bases. V lost 6 bases, J lost 9 bases, and 15 bases stayed unmatched. Germline-derived CDR1 and CDR2 are SNHLY and FYNNEI. The CDR3 spans 16 residues. The CDR3 DNA reads TGTGCCAGCAGAAGGACAGGGGACCCCTCCGCGGGTGAGCAGTTCTTC. Translating it yields CASRRTGDPSAGEQFF.